The 15 T cell receptor beta chains below all came from one sample that was sequenced in a study of blood T cells in healthy people across ages (dated by TCRdb to between 2014 and 2016). Library preparation was by 5' RACE. Reads for this sample came from an Illumina HiSeq 2500. The second PCR ran for about 6 to 12 cycles and used a J-beta primer mix along with a sample-barcoded 5' primer. TCRdb trimmed public reads at Q25 via fastp, called clones via MiXCR and kept in-frame beta chains. Records with the same CDR3 protein are collapsed into one entry carrying the most frequent genes and DNA. This sample is represented by about 780,000 distinct CDR3 sequences; 35% to 60% of them were singletons. Together, the top ten hold approximately 18% of the sample. The source material was blood. These receptors were taken from a man older than 75 in good health.

The chain employs TRBV25-1 and TRBJ1-1; unclear D gene. Trimming removed 1 base from V and 3 bases from J, with 12 bases in between. This CDR3 contains 15 residues. From germline, CDR1 is MGHDK and CDR2 SYGVNS. CDR3: CASSESPGSYTEAFF. In DNA, the CDR3 is TGTGCCAGCAGTGAATCGCCGGGATCCTACACTGAAGCTTTCTTT. Full variable domain (outside the CDR3, taken from reference TRBV25-1 and TRBJ1-1): EADIYQTPRYLVIGTGKKITLECSQTMGHDKMYWYQQDPGMELHLIHYSYGVNSTEKGDLSSESTVSRIRTEHFPLTLESARPSHTSQYLCASSESPGSYTEAFFGQGTRLTVV.

The genes are TRBV2 and TRBJ1-2; D call uncertain. V dropped 6 bases and J dropped 2 bases, with 16 bases sitting between them. The CDR3 is 15 residues long. Germline V gene sequence: CDR1 SNHLY, CDR2 FYNNEI. CDR3 sequence: CASSVVRASNYGYTF. CDR3 nucleotide sequence: TGTGCCAGCAGCGTGGTGCGGGCTTCCAACTATGGCTACACCTTC.

CDR3 DNA sequence: TGTGCCAGCAGTTTATCGAACCCCCACAGGGGCACCTATGGCTACACCTTC. It translates to CASSLSNPHRGTYGYTF. The V and J genes are TRBV27 and TRBJ1-2; 7 bases are a match to TRBD1. With V trimmed by 0 bases and J by 4 bases, 11 bases remained unmatched. Germline V CDR1 and CDR2: MNHEY, SMNVEV (reference sequence). The CDR3 consists of 17 residues.

The chain has TRBV11-2 and TRBJ2-7; a weak D match, TRBD1 (6 bases). V lost 1 base and J 3 bases, leaving 13 bases between the germline ends. Germline V gene lookup returns CDR1 SGHAT and CDR2 FQNNGV. The CDR3 has 15 amino acids. The CDR3 DNA follows: TGTGCCAGCAGCTTAGCCGACGCACAGGGCTACGAGCAGTACTTC. Translating it yields CASSLADAQGYEQYF. The full variable domain, completed using reference TRBV11-2 and TRBJ2-7, is EAGVAQSPRYKIIEKRQSVAFWCNPISGHATLYWYQQILGQGPKLLIQFQNNGVVDDSQLPKDRFSAERLKGVDSTLKIQPAKLEDSAVYLCASSLADAQGYEQYFGPGTRLTVT.

The chain links TRBV7-3 to TRBJ2-2; D is ambiguous. The V end lost 0 bases, the J end lost 0 bases, and 8 bases lay between the germline ends. Germline CDR1 is SGHTA and CDR2 is FQGTGA. The CDR3 totals 16 residues. CDR3 nucleotides: TGTGCCAGCAGCTTAACGCGGACGGCGAACACCGGGGAGCTGTTTTTT. Its protein product is CASSLTRTANTGELFF.

The table lists this clonotype with many counts. The chain recombines TRBV20-1 with TRBJ2-3; TRBD2 matches 8 bases. This CDR3 has 14 amino acids. Trimming at V came to 6 bases and at J to 1 base, leaving 6 bases not matched to a gene. The V gene's germline CDR1 is DFQATT and CDR2 SNEGSKA (reference sequence). The CDR3 region has the DNA TGCAGTGCCTTTAGCGGGGACGGCACAGATACGCAGTATTTT. Its translation: CSAFSGDGTDTQYF.

This clonotype showed up just a few times. CDR3 sequence reads: CASSFLWTGGAENYGYTF. Written as DNA, the CDR3 is TGCGCCAGCAGCTTTCTATGGACAGGGGGCGCAGAGAACTATGGCTACACCTTC. The chain carries TRBV5-1 and TRBJ1-2; 11 bases fit TRBD1. With V trimmed by 2 bases and J by 2 bases, 11 bases remained unmatched. The CDR3 totals 18 residues. Germline-derived CDR1 and CDR2 are SGHRS and YFSETQ.

As for this clonotype: Just one base apart from a much larger clone, this may be a read error. The chain carries TRBV27 and TRBJ2-5; a weak D match, TRBD1 (6 bases). The DNA end favors TRBJ2-7, so the J call may be wrong. The V gene's germline CDR1 is MNHEY and CDR2 SMNVEV (reference sequence). CDR3 length equals 13 residues. The CDR3 region is CASSHGRGGEQYF. CDR3 DNA sequence: TGTGCCAGCAGTCACGGACGAGGGGGCGAGCAGTACTTC.

Only a few counts were recorded for this clonotype. The V and J genes are TRBV5-6 and TRBJ2-4; D is possibly TRBD1 (6 bases). Judging by the DNA end, TRBJ2-7 fits better; the J call may be wrong. The CDR3 spans 15 residues. Germline CDR1 SGHDT, CDR2 YYEEEE. The CDR3 DNA sequence: TGTGCCAGCAGCTCCCCCCAGGGGAGTGGGTCCGAGCAGTACTTC. It yields the protein CASSSPQGSGSEQYF.

The chain combines TRBV24-1 with TRBJ2-3, with 7 bases lining up with TRBD1. The junction had 13 bases not matched to a gene; V was cut back by 4 bases and J by 7 bases. From germline, CDR1 is KGHDR and CDR2 SFDVKD. CDR3 length: 16 residues. The CDR3 loop is CATSDPGKGARNTQYF. The CDR3 region has the DNA TGTGCCACCAGTGACCCCGGGAAGGGGGCACGGAATACGCAGTATTTT.

The chain couples TRBV6-5 to TRBJ2-3; D perhaps matches TRBD2 (6 bases). From germline, CDR1 is MNHEY and CDR2 SVGAGI. The CDR3 loop spans 15 amino acids. V lost 5 bases, J lost 1 base, and 13 bases lay in between. The CDR3 loop is CASSKSGLRTDTQYF. The CDR3 bases are TGTGCCAGCAGTAAATCGGGACTCCGCACAGATACGCAGTATTTT.

This clonotype was recorded at least ten times. The chain employs TRBV5-1 and TRBJ2-3; possible D gene TRBD2, 7 bases. V was shortened by 5 bases and J by 2 bases, with 12 bases between the two germline ends. CDR1 SGHRS and CDR2 YFSETQ come from the germline V gene. This CDR3 comprises 14 residues. CDR3 bases: TGCGCCAGCAGAACGGGGGGCCTCACAGATACGCAGTATTTT. This codes for CASRTGGLTDTQYF.

The rearrangement links TRBV12-3 or TRBV12-4 to TRBJ2-3; 10 positions agree with TRBD1. With 6 bases clipped from V and 1 base from J, the junction kept 7 bases outside the gene matches. This CDR3 has 16 residues. CDR3 nucleotides: TGTGCCAGCAGAGACCGGGACAGGGGCCGCACAGATACGCAGTATTTT. The encoded protein is CASRDRDRGRTDTQYF.

J is TRBJ2-1 and V is TRBV7-2; the D gene could be TRBD1 or TRBD2 (5 bases each). The V end was cut by 6 bases, the J end by 5 bases, with 11 bases between. CDR1 SGHTA and CDR2 FQGNSA come from the germline V gene. The CDR3 loop spans 13 amino acids. The CDR3 DNA follows: TGTGCCAGCAGGTCGGGACGAAACAATGAGCAGTTCTTC. It translates to CASRSGRNNEQFF. Looking up the rest from reference TRBV7-2 and TRBJ2-1 gives the full variable domain: GAGVSQSPSNKVTEKGKDVELRCDPISGHTALYWYRQSLGQGLEFLIYFQGNSAPDKSGLPSDRFSAERTGGSVSTLTIQRTQQEDSAVYLCASRSGRNNEQFFGPGTRLTVL.

This clonotype was seen more than once but under ten times. The V gene is TRBV10-3, the J gene TRBJ1-1, with TRBD1 matching 9 bases. The CDR3 extends over 13 amino acids. Germline lookup yields CDR1 ENHRY and CDR2 SYGVKD. Germline trimming cut 8 bases from V and 4 bases from J; bases unmatched to any gene: 5. CDR3 bases: TGTGCCATCCTCGAGACAGGGGGCACTGAAGCTTTCTTT. Its translation is CAILETGGTEAFF.